Presented here are 32 T cell receptor beta chains from one specimen sequenced in a study of shared clonotypes between healthy human individuals. Some clones are missing from TCRdb's copy, which holds only in-frame ones; the method was immunoSEQ multiplex PCR. The sample has approximately 470,000 clones; 78% are singletons. Specimen: PBMCs. The receptors derive from a woman aged 35 to 49 in good health. Some clones in this sample may be carry-over from other donors' samples.

The chain uses TRBV7-3 and TRBJ2-2; no clear D. The CDR3 is 15 amino acids. Germline CDR1 and CDR2: SGHTA and FQGTGA. V was pared by 4 bases and J by 7 bases, with 16 bases between. CDR3 DNA sequence: TGTGCCAGCAGCTCCAAAGGGTCATTTGGCGGGGAGCTGTTTTTT. Translation gives CASSSKGSFGGELFF.

The chain employs TRBV5-1 and TRBJ1-1; D might be TRBD1 (5 bases). V gave up 5 bases and J gave up 1 base, with 12 bases separating them. Germline assignment: CDR1 SGHRS and CDR2 YFSETQ. CDR3 length equals 14 residues. Here the CDR3 DNA reads TGCGCCAGCAGGGAGGGGAGGCGGAACACTGAAGCTTTCTTT. Residues: CASREGRRNTEAFF.

The genes are TRBV29-1 and TRBJ1-3; 7 positions agree with TRBD1. This CDR3 spans 15 amino acids. CDR1 and CDR2 from the germline V gene are SQVTM and ANQGSEA. V was pared by 5 bases and J by 0 bases, with 7 bases of the junction left unmatched. The CDR3 protein is CSVSPTGSSGNTIYF. In DNA form, the CDR3 reads TGCAGCGTTTCCCCGACAGGGTCCTCTGGAAACACCATATATTTT. The full variable domain, in which reference TRBV29-1 and TRBJ1-3 provide the parts outside the CDR3, is SAVISQKPSRDICQRGTSLTIQCQVDSQVTMMFWYRQQPGQSLTLIATANQGSEATYESGFVIDKFPISRPNLTFSTLTVSNMSPEDSSIYLCSVSPTGSSGNTIYFGEGSWLTVV.

Comments on this clone: This sample includes further DNA sequences coding for the same CDR3. The V and J genes are TRBV6-4 and TRBJ2-3; no reliable D call. Trimming shortened V by 3 bases and J by 0 bases, and 4 bases separated the two germline ends. The CDR3 has 13 residues. Germline lookup yields CDR1 MRHNA and CDR2 SNTAGT. The DNA for the CDR3 is TGTGCCAGCAGTGAAAGGAGCACAGATACGCAGTATTTT. Translated: CASSERSTDTQYF.

This chain joins TRBV2 and TRBJ2-2, with 8 bases that match TRBD1. With V trimmed by 6 bases and J by 4 bases, 7 bases remained unmatched. The CDR3 totals 15 residues. Looked up from germline, CDR1 is SNHLY and CDR2 is FYNNEI. The CDR3 DNA reads TGTGCCAGCAGGATCGGGACAGGAGCCACCGGGGAGCTGTTTTTT. Residues: CASRIGTGATGELFF.

V is TRBV7-3 and J is TRBJ2-2; D call uncertain. Germline lookup yields CDR1 SGHTA and CDR2 FQGTGA. Trimming removed 5 bases at V and 4 bases at J, with 8 bases between. This CDR3 is built from 13 residues. Written as DNA, the CDR3 is TGTGCCAGCAGCCTGGACCCCACCGGGGAGCTGTTTTTT. This encodes CASSLDPTGELFF.

V usage is TRBV16 and J usage is TRBJ1-1; D gene ambiguous. Per the germline V gene, CDR1 is KGHSY and CDR2 is FQNENV. The CDR3 is 14 amino acids. V gave up 0 bases and J gave up 0 bases, with 5 bases separating them. The CDR3 nucleotides read TGTGCCAGCAGCCAATCCCCGGTGAACACTGAAGCTTTCTTT. Its protein is CASSQSPVNTEAFF.

V is TRBV2 and J is TRBJ1-5, with no clear D. This CDR3 is built from 15 residues. V lost 6 bases, J lost 0 bases, and 12 bases lay in between. Germline assignment: CDR1 SNHLY and CDR2 FYNNEI. Written as DNA, the CDR3 is TGTGCCAGCAGCGGCCCCCCCAATAGCAATCAGCCCCAGCATTTT. Amino acids: CASSGPPNSNQPQHF. Filled out from reference TRBV2 and TRBJ1-5, the complete variable domain reads EPEVTQTPSHQVTQMGQEVILRCVPISNHLYFYWYRQILGQKVEFLVSFYNNEISEKSEIFDDQFSVERPDGSNFTLKIRSTKLEDSAMYFCASSGPPNSNQPQHFGDGTRLSIL.

The table lists this clone with a few counts. The V and J genes are TRBV29-1 and TRBJ1-1, with D unclear. CDR3 size: 14 residues. The ends were cut back, 3 bases at V and 0 bases at J, with 11 bases in the middle. Germline assignment: CDR1 SQVTM and CDR2 ANQGSEA. DNA of the CDR3: TGCAGCGTTGAGAGAGGGAGCGTGAACACTGAAGCTTTCTTT. Encoded protein: CSVERGSVNTEAFF.

V is TRBV4-1 and J is TRBJ2-3; unclear D gene. The CDR3 runs to 15 residues. Germline CDR1 reads MGHRA; CDR2 reads YSYEKL. The V end was cut by 0 bases, the J end by 7 bases, with 14 bases between. The CDR3 DNA sequence: TGCGCCAGCAGCCAAGAGCCTTTAGGCCCGAATACGCAGTATTTT. It is translated as CASSQEPLGPNTQYF.

The DNA of the CDR3 is TGTGCCAGCGGGGGACTAGCGGGAGGTCTAGAGACCCAGTACTTC. Translating it yields CASGGLAGGLETQYF. V and J are TRBV19 and TRBJ2-5; TRBD2 aligns across 15 bases. CDR1 LNHDA and CDR2 SQIVND come from the germline V gene (reference sequence). The ends lost 9 bases at V and 4 bases at J; junction bases unmatched: 6. CDR3 size: 15 residues.

The chain employs TRBV7-6 and TRBJ2-1; TRBD2 aligns across 9 bases. After removal of 7 bases from V and 7 bases from J, the junction contained 8 bases not matched to a gene. The CDR3 is 14 amino acids. The germline V gene encodes CDR1 SGHVS and CDR2 FNYEAQ. Written as DNA, the CDR3 is TGTGCCAGCACGTTAGCGGGAGATGTAAATGAGCAGTTCTTC. This encodes CASTLAGDVNEQFF.

This rearrangement joins TRBV18 to TRBJ2-1, with D maybe TRBD1 (5 bases). This CDR3 spans 14 amino acids. Looked up from germline, CDR1 is KGHSH and CDR2 is LQKENI. Trimming shortened V by 2 bases and J by 6 bases, and 11 bases separated the two germline ends. For the CDR3, the DNA is TGTGCCAGCTCACCAGAGGCAGGGCGCAATGAGCAGTTCTTC. It translates to CASSPEAGRNEQFF.

This chain connects TRBV7-2 to TRBJ2-2, with a possible D match to TRBD2 (6 bases). The ends were cut back, 5 bases at V and 6 bases at J, with 13 bases in the middle. The CDR3 totals 14 residues. The V gene's germline CDR1 is SGHTA and CDR2 FQGNSA. For the CDR3, the DNA is TGTGCCAGCAGCGTAACGGGAGTCGCCGGGGAGCTGTTTTTT. This codes for CASSVTGVAGELFF. Full variable domain (outside the CDR3, taken from reference TRBV7-2 and TRBJ2-2): GAGVSQSPSNKVTEKGKDVELRCDPISGHTALYWYRQSLGQGLEFLIYFQGNSAPDKSGLPSDRFSAERTGGSVSTLTIQRTQQEDSAVYLCASSVTGVAGELFFGEGSRLTVL.

The gene calls are TRBV2 and TRBJ2-5; 7 nucleotides match TRBD1. The ends lost 5 bases at V and 7 bases at J; junction bases unmatched: 13. This CDR3 has 15 amino acids. The germline CDR1 and CDR2 sequences are SNHLY and FYNNEI. Here the CDR3 reads CASSRRQGGEGTQYF. In nucleotides, the CDR3 is TGTGCCAGCAGTAGGAGACAGGGCGGCGAGGGGACCCAGTACTTC.

The J gene is TRBJ1-3, the V gene TRBV30; 8 positions agree with TRBD1. In germline, CDR1 is GTSNPN, CDR2 SVGIG (reference sequence). The V segment lost 4 bases and the J segment 0 bases; nucleotides outside the gene matches: 5. CDR3 length: 15 residues. CDR3 DNA: TGTGCCTGGAAGGGACAGGCGAGCTCTGGAAACACCATATATTTT. Translated, it gives CAWKGQASSGNTIYF.

The DNA for the CDR3 is TGTGCCAGCTCACCGCGGCTAGGCGGCGCCACCGACTTTGGTGGCTACACCTTC. Amino acid sequence: CASSPRLGGATDFGGYTF. This chain links TRBV18 with TRBJ1-2, with D hard to call. From germline, CDR1 is KGHSH and CDR2 LQKENI. The CDR3 covers 18 residues. The V end was cut by 3 bases, the J end by 7 bases, with 27 bases between.

This chain uses TRBV4-1 with TRBJ2-1; tentatively, D is TRBD1 or TRBD2 (5 bases each). The CDR3 is 14 residues long. Per germline, CDR1 MGHRA and CDR2 YSYEKL. V gave up 3 bases and J gave up 6 bases, with 12 bases separating them. The chain's CDR3 is CASSQGVLFNEQFF. The CDR3 region has the DNA TGCGCCAGCAGCCAGGGGGTCCTCTTCAATGAGCAGTTCTTC.

V is TRBV5-4 and J is TRBJ2-2, with 9 positions matching TRBD1. This CDR3 spans 15 amino acids. Germline CDR1 reads SGHNT; CDR2 reads YYREEE (reference sequence). The V gene end was trimmed by 4 bases and the J gene end by 0 bases; junction bases not matched to a gene: 1. The CDR3 loop reads CASSRDRANTGELFF. CDR3 sequence (DNA): TGTGCCAGCAGCAGGGACAGGGCGAACACCGGGGAGCTGTTTTTT.

V is TRBV14 and J is TRBJ1-1; D call uncertain. Germline values: CDR1 SGHDN, CDR2 FVKESK. The CDR3 spans 13 residues. V was trimmed by 0 bases and J by 3 bases, leaving 5 bases between them. In nucleotides, the CDR3 is TGTGCCAGCAGCCAAGAGGAGCACACTGAAGCTTTCTTT. Translated, it gives CASSQEEHTEAFF.

The rearrangement uses TRBV27 and TRBJ2-1; D is possibly TRBD2 (6 bases). The ends were cut back, 2 bases at V and 3 bases at J, with 14 bases in the middle. Germline assignment: CDR1 MNHEY and CDR2 SMNVEV (reference sequence). The CDR3 covers 16 residues. This chain's CDR3 is CASSLGRDPIYNEQFF. CDR3 DNA sequence: TGTGCCAGCAGTTTAGGGCGGGACCCTATCTACAATGAGCAGTTCTTC.

The chain has TRBV18 and TRBJ2-7, with 9 bases that match TRBD2. There are 16 residues in the CDR3. Germline V CDR1 and CDR2: KGHSH, LQKENI. V lost 3 bases and J lost 6; bases outside the gene matches: 12. CDR3 DNA: TGTGCCAGCTCACCTCAGGCTAGCGGGACCGGGGGCGAGCAGTACTTC. It codes for CASSPQASGTGGEQYF.

V and J are TRBV29-1 and TRBJ2-3; D might be TRBD2 (6 bases). V was clipped by 7 bases and J by 2 bases, with 10 bases between them. The CDR3 extends over 12 amino acids. Germline CDR1 and CDR2: SQVTM and ANQGSEA. CDR3 sequence: CSAQRVTDTQYF. In nucleotides, the CDR3 is TGCAGCGCCCAGCGGGTCACAGATACGCAGTATTTT.

V and J are TRBV28 and TRBJ2-3; 10 bases line up with TRBD2. Germline CDR1 reads MDHEN; CDR2 reads SYDVKM. This CDR3 has 15 residues. V gave up 2 bases and J gave up 1 base; unmatched junction bases: 0. In DNA form, the CDR3 reads TGTGCCAGCAGTTTAGGGACTAGCGGCACAGATACGCAGTATTTT. Its translation: CASSLGTSGTDTQYF.

This clone was counted between two and nine times. This chain links TRBV18 with TRBJ2-7; 9 bases line up with TRBD1. The CDR3 runs to 15 residues. V trimming: 6 bases; J trimming: 3 bases; junction bases outside the gene matches: 9. The germline gives CDR1 KGHSH, CDR2 LQKENI. The DNA for the CDR3 is TGTGCCAGCTCGGGGGACAGGGCTATAGGCTACGAGCAGTACTTC. It codes for CASSGDRAIGYEQYF.

The chain couples TRBV15 to TRBJ2-6; 7 bases map to TRBD2. V was pared by 0 bases and J by 8 bases, with 4 bases of the junction left unmatched. Looked up from germline, CDR1 is LNHNV and CDR2 is YYDKDF (reference sequence). This CDR3 comprises 15 residues. CDR3: CATSRDIGRSNVLTF. CDR3 bases: TGTGCCACCAGCAGAGATATCGGGAGGTCCAACGTCCTGACTTTC.

This chain connects TRBV28 to TRBJ2-1; 12 bases agree with TRBD2. The germline CDR1 and CDR2 sequences are MDHEN and SYDVKM. This CDR3 is 16 amino acids long. The junction had 13 bases not matched to a gene; V was cut back by 7 bases and J by 9 bases. The CDR3 loop is CASISASGRALVEQFF. CDR3 sequence (DNA): TGTGCCAGCATCTCCGCTAGCGGGAGGGCCCTCGTTGAGCAGTTCTTC.

This clone has just a few counts. The chain couples TRBV27 to TRBJ2-2, with D perhaps matching TRBD1 (6 bases). Germline CDR1 is MNHEY and CDR2 is SMNVEV (reference sequence). The length of the CDR3 is 15 residues. Trimming cost V 0 bases and J 7 bases, with 12 bases left between them. The CDR3 DNA sequence: TGTGCCAGCAGTTTATCCCCCAGGGGCCACGGGGAGCTGTTTTTT. Translating gives CASSLSPRGHGELFF.

This clone was seen only once. V usage is TRBV10-3 and J usage is TRBJ2-3; possibly TRBD1 for D (6 bases). This CDR3 is built from 15 residues. Germline V lookup: CDR1 ENHRY, CDR2 SYGVKD. The V end lost 4 bases, the J end lost 4 bases, and 15 bases lay between the germline ends. In DNA, the CDR3 is TGTGCCATCAGTGCCGGGACACGGGCTCCAGATACGCAGTATTTT. Encoded protein: CAISAGTRAPDTQYF.

V gene TRBV28 combines with J gene TRBJ2-5, with 9 bases that match TRBD2. The closer fit of TRBJ2-7 to the DNA end suggests the J call may be wrong. The germline V gene has CDR1 MDHEN and CDR2 SYDVKM. CDR3 length equals 14 residues. CDR3 loop: CASLPGTSNYEQYF. The CDR3 DNA follows: TGTGCCAGCCTGCCCGGGACTAGCAATTACGAGCAGTACTTC.

The chain is built from TRBV6-6 and TRBJ1-1; the D gene is possibly TRBD1 (5 bases). V lost 6 bases to trimming and J lost 1 base, with 12 bases between them. Germline lookup yields CDR1 MNHNY and CDR2 SVGAGI (reference sequence). The CDR3 consists of 14 residues. The DNA of the CDR3 is TGTGCCAGCAGCACCCGGGACGGGAACACTGAAGCTTTCTTT. Translating gives CASSTRDGNTEAFF.

This clone was counted once. The rearrangement joins TRBV4-1 to TRBJ2-7, with 12 bases matching TRBD2. The germline V gene encodes CDR1 MGHRA and CDR2 YSYEKL. This CDR3 is 17 amino acids long. The trim removed 0 bases at V and 3 bases at J, leaving 6 bases unmatched. The CDR3 sequence is CASSQDSGLAGLYEQYF. CDR3 nucleotides: TGCGCCAGCAGCCAAGACAGTGGACTAGCGGGACTCTACGAGCAGTACTTC.